Below, one T cell receptor beta chain is given with its context. These data originate in a study of blood T cell repertoires in COVID-19. Background on the study: Sites in the United States, Italy and Spain provided acute and convalescent COVID-19 samples.

The assay was immunoSEQ multiplex PCR, and TCRdb's table has in-frame clones only and misses some. The table lists approximately 450,000 clones, around nine tenths of them singletons. CDR1 and CDR2 (germline): GTSNPN, SVGIG (reference sequence). Deletions cut 3 bases from V and 2 bases from J, with 8 bases between. CDR3 size: 13 residues. This receptor was obtained from a woman aged 25 to 39 with acute or convalescent COVID-19. Sequenced: peripheral blood. V is TRBV30 and J is TRBJ2-1; TRBD1 is a possible D gene (5 bases). The CDR3 DNA follows: TGTGCCTGGAGGACAGAAACCTACAATGAGCAGTTCTTC. Protein sequence: CAWRTETYNEQFF.